The TCR beta chain described here comes from a study of spatial heterogeneity in lung cancer. Study results and caveats: Mutation counts in tumors were tracked by counts of expanded intratumoral alpha and beta TCRs.

As for time point: sample taken at primary tumor resection. The germline V gene has CDR1 SGHKS and CDR2 YYEKEE (reference sequence). This CDR3 is 13 amino acids long. Regarding this clonotype: Its specificity is not known. A read error may explain this, as a much larger clone is one base away.

Unique molecular identifiers tagged every individual TCR cDNA molecule. Via MiXCR, TCRdb re-called the 5' RACE reads, giving one row per CDR3 protein. The sample includes about 100,000 distinct CDR3 sequences, approximately 4.4% of them seen just once. The sample was lung tumor tissue, taken at surgery. This rearrangement joins TRBV5-5 to TRBJ2-1; D is ambiguous. This sequence was found in a male donor with early-stage non-small cell lung cancer. The CDR3 spells CARSWDLVVEQFF. In nucleotides, the CDR3 is TGTGCCAGGAGCTGGGATTTAGTTGTTGAGCAGTTCTTC.